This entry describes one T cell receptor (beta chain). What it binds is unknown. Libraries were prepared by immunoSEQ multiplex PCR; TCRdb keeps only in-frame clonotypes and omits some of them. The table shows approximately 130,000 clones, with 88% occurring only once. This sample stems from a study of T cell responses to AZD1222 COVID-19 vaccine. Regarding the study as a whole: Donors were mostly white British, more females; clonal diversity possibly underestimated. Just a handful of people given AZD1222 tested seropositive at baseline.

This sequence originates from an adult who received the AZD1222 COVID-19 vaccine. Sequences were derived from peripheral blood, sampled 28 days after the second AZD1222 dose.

CDR3 in amino acids: CASEEPSSYEQYF. CDR3 nucleotides: TGTGCCTCAGAAGAACCGAGCTCCTACGAGCAGTACTTC. The chain couples TRBV28 to TRBJ2-7; no clear D. The CDR3 spans 13 residues. Germline values: CDR1 MDHEN, CDR2 SYDVKM. Trimming stripped 11 bases from V and 0 bases from J, with 14 bases between.